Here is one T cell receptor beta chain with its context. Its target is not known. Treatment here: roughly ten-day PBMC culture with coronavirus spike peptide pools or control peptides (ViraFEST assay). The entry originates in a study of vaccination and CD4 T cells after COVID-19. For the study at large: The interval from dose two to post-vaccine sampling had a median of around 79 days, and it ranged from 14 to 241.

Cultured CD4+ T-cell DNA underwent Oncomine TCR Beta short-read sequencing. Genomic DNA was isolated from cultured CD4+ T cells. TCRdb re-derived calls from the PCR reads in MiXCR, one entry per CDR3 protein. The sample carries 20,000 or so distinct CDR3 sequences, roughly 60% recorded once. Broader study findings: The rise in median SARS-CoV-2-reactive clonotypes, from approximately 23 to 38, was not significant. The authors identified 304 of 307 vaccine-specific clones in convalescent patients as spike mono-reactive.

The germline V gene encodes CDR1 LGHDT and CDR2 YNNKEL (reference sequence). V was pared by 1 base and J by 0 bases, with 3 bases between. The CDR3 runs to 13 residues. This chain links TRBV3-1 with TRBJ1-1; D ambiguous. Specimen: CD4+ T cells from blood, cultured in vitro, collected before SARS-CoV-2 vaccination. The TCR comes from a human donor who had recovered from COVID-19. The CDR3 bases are TGTGCCAGCAGCCAAGGACTGAACACTGAAGCTTTCTTT. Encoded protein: CASSQGLNTEAFF.